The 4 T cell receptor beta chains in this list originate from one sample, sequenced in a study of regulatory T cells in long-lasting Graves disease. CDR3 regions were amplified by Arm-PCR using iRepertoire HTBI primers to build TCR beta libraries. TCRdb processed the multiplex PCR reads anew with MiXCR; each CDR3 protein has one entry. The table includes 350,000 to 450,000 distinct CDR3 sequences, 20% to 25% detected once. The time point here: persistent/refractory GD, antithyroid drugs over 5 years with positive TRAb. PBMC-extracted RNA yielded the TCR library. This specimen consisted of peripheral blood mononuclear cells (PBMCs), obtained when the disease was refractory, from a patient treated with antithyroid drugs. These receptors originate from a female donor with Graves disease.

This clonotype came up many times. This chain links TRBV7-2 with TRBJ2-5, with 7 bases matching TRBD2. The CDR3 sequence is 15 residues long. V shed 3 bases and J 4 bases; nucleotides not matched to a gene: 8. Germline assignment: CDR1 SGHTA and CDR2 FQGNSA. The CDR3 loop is CASSFAAGVGETQYF. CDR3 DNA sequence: TGTGCCAGCAGCTTTGCCGCGGGAGTCGGAGAGACCCAGTACTTC.

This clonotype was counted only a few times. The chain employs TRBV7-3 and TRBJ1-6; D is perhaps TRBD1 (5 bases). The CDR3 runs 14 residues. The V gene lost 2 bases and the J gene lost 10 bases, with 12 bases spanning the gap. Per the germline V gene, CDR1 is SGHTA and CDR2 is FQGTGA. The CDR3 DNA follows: TGTGCCAGCAGCTTACGGGGGGTAGGGTCACCCCTCCACTTT. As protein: CASSLRGVGSPLHF.

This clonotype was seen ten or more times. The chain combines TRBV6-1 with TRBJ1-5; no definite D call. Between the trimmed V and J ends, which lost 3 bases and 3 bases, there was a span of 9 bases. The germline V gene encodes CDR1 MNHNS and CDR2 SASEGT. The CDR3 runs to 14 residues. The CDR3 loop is CASSDGYDNQPQHF. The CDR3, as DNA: TGTGCCAGCAGTGACGGGTACGACAATCAGCCCCAGCATTTT.

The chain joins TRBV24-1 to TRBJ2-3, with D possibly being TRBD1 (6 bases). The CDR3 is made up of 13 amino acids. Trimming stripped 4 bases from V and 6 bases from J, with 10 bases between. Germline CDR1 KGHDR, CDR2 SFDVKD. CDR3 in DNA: TGTGCCACCAGTGACTCAGGGGTGGATACGCAGTATTTT. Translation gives CATSDSGVDTQYF.